This T cell receptor beta chain originates from a study of immune heterogeneity within non-small cell lung tumors. Template came from bulk tumor genomic DNA, at roughly 580 ng per sample. Multiple biopsies spaced far apart were taken from each primary tumor during surgery. Enrolled individuals presented with untreated, newly diagnosed non-small cell lung cancer and received curative surgery. CDR3 length equals 14 residues. Germline lookup yields CDR1 SGHVS and CDR2 FQNEAQ. This clonotype has just one count. A junction boundary mismatches the germline segment, possibly from a read error. TCR beta CDR3 was amplified by multiplex PCR, first round 10 to 11 cycles, 32 V and 13 J primers. Using its own MiXCR run on the multiplex PCR reads, TCRdb lists one record per CDR3 protein. The sample contains just over 15,000 distinct CDR3 sequences, 25% to 35% of which appear only once.

This receptor was identified in a man aged 35-49 years with non-small cell lung cancer. What was sequenced was lung tumor tissue. The chain joins TRBV7-8 to TRBJ1-3, with D perhaps TRBD1 (6 bases). CDR3 in amino acids: CAVDGGGRRNPIYF. The CDR3, as DNA: TGTGCCGTGGATGGAGGGGGGCGCAGAAACCCCATATATTTT.